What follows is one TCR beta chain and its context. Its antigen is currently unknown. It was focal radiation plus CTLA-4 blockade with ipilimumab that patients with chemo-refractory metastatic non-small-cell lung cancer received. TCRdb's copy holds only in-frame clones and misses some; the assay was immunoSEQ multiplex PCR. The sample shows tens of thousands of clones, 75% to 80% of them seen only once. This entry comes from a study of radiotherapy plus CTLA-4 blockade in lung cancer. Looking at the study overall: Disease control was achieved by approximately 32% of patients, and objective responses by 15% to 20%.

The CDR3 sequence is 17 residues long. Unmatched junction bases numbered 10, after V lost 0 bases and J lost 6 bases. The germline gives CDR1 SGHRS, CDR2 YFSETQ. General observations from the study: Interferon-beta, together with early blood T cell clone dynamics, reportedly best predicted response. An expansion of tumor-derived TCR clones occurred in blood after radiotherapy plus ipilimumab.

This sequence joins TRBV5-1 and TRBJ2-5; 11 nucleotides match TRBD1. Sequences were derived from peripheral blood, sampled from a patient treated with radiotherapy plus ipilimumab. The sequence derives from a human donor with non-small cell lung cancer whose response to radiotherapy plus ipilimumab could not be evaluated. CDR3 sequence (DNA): TGCGCCAGCAGCTTGGACCAAGCCGGGACAGGGGGGCAGACCCAGTACTTC. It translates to CASSLDQAGTGGQTQYF. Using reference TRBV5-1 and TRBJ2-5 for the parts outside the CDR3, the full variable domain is KAGVTQTPRYLIKTRGQQVTLSCSPISGHRSVSWYQQTPGQGLQFLFEYFSETQRNKGNFPGRFSGRQFSNSRSEMNVSTLELGDSALYLCASSLDQAGTGGQTQYFGPGTRLLVL.